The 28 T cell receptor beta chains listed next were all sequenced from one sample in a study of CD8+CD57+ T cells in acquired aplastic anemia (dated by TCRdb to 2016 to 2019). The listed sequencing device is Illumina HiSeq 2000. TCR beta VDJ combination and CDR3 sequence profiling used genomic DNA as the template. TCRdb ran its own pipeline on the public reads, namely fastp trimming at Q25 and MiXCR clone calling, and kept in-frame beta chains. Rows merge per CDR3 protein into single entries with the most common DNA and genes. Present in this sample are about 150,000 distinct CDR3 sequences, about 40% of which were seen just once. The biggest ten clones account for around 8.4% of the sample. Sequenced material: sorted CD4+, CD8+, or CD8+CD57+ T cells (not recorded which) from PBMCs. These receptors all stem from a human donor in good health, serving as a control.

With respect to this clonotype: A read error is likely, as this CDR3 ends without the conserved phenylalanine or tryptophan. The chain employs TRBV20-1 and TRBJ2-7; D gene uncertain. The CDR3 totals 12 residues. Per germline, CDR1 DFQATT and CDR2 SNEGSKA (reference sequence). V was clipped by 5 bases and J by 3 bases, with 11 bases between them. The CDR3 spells CSAEGQNYEQYS. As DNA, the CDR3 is TGCAGTGCTGAAGGGCAGAACTACGAGCAGTACTCC.

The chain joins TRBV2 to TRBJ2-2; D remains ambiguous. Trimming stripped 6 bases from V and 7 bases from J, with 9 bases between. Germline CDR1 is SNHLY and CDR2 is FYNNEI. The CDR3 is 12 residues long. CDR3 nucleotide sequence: TGTGCCAGCAGGGACGACGGCGGGGAGCTGTTTTTT. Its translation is CASRDDGGELFF.

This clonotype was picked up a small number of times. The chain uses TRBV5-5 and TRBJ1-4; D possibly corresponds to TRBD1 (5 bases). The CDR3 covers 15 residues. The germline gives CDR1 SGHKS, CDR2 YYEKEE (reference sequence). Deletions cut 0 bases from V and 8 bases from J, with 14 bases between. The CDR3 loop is CASSLGGSRSEKLFF. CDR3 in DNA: TGTGCCAGCAGCTTGGGGGGGTCCCGATCGGAAAAACTGTTTTTT.

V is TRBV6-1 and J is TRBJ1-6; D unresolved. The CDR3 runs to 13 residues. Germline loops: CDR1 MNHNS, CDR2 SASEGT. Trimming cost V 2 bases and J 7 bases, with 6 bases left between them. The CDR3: CASSEPMNSPLHF. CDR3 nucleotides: TGTGCCAGCAGTGAACCCATGAATTCACCCCTCCACTTT.

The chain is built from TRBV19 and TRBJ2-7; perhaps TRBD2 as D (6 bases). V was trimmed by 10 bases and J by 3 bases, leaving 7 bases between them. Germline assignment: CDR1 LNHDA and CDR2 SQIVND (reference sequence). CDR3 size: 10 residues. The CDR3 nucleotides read TGTGCCACCGGGAGCTACGAGCAGTACTTC. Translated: CATGSYEQYF.

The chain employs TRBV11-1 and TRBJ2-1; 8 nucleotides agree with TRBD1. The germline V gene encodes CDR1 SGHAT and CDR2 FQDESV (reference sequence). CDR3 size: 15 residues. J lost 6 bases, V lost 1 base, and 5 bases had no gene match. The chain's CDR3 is CASSLGQGSVNEQFF. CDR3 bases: TGTGCCAGCAGCTTAGGACAGGGGTCGGTCAATGAGCAGTTCTTC.

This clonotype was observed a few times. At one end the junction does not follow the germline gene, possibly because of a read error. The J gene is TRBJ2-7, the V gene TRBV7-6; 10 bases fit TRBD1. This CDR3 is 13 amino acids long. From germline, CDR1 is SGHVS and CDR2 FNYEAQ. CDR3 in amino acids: CASSQGTGVEQYF. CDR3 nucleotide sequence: TGTGCAAGCAGCCAAGGGACAGGGGTCGAGCAGTACTTC.

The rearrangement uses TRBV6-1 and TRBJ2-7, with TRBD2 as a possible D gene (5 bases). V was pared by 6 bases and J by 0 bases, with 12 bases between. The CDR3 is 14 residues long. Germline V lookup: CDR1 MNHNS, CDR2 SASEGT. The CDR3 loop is CASRPREGSYEQYF. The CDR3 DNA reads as TGTGCCAGCAGGCCCCGGGAAGGCTCCTACGAGCAGTACTTC.

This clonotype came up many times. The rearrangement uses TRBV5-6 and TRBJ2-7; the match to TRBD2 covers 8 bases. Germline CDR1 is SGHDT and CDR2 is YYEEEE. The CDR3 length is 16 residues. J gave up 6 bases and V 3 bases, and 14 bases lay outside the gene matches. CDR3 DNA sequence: TGTGCCAGCAGCTCAAAGACTAGCGAGAGGTGGTTCGAGCAGTACTTC. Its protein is CASSSKTSERWFEQYF.

The CDR3 region is CASSLGGGELFF. CDR3 nucleotides: TGTGCCAGCAGTTTAGGGGGTGGGGAGCTGTTTTTT. This chain links TRBV12-3 or TRBV12-4 with TRBJ2-2; D remains unclear. The CDR3 runs to 12 residues. Trimming took 1 base from V and 8 from J, leaving 5 bases between them.

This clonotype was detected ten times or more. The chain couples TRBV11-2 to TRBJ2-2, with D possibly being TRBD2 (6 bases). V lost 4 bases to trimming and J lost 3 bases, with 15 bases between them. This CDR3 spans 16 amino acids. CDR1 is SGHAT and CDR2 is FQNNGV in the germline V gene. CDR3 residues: CASSSLARPDTGELFF. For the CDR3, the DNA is TGTGCCAGCAGCTCCCTAGCGCGACCCGACACCGGGGAGCTGTTTTTT.

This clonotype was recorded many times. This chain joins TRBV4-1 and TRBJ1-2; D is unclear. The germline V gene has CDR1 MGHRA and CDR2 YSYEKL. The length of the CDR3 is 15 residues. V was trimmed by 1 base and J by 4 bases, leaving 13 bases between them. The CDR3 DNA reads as TGCGCCAGCAGCCAAGTATCGGGCACCGGCTATGGCTACACCTTC. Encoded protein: CASSQVSGTGYGYTF.

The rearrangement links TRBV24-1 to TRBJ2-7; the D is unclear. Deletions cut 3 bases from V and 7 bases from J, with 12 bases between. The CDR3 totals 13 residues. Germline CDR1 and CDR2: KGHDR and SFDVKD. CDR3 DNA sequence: TGTGCCACCAGTGATCCGGCTTACAATGAGCAGTACTTC. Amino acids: CATSDPAYNEQYF.

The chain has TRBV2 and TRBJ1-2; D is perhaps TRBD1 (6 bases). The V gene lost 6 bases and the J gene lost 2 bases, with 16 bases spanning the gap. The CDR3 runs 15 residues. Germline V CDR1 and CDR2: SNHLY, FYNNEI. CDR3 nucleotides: TGTGCCAGCAGCGATGGACAGCCAGGGAACTATGGCTACACCTTC. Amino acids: CASSDGQPGNYGYTF.

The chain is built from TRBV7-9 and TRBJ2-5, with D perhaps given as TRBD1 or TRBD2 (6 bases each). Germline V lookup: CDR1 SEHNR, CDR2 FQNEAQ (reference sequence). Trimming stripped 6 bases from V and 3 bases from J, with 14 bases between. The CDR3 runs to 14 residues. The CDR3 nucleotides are TGTGCCAGCAGACTCCGGGGGCCTGAAGAGACCCAGTACTTC. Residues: CASRLRGPEETQYF.

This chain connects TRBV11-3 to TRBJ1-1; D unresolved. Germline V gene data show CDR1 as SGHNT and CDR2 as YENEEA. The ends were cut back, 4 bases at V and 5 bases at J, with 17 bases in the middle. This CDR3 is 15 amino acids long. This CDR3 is CASSSSGSQKTEAFF. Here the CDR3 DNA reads TGTGCCAGCAGCTCTTCCGGGTCTCAGAAGACTGAAGCTTTCTTT.

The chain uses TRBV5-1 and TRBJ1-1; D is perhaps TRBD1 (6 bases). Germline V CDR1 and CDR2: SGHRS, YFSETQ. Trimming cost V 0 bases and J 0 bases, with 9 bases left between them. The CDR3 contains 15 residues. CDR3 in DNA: TGCGCCAGCAGCTTGGAGGCAGGGGTGAACACTGAAGCTTTCTTT. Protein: CASSLEAGVNTEAFF.

Here the CDR3 reads CASSRNDRDGLVEQYF. CDR3 sequence (DNA): TGTGCCAGCAGCCGCAACGACCGTGACGGCTTGGTCGAGCAGTACTTC. The chain has TRBV11-1 and TRBJ2-7; no firm D call. Per the germline V gene, CDR1 is SGHAT and CDR2 is FQDESV (reference sequence). The V end lost 5 bases, the J end lost 6 bases, and 23 bases lay between the germline ends. The CDR3 has 16 residues.

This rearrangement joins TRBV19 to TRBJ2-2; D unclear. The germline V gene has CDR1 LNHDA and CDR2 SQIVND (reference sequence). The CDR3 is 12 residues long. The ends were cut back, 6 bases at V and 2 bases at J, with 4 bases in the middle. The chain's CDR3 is CASSHNTGELFF. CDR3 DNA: TGTGCCAGTAGCCATAACACCGGGGAGCTGTTTTTT.

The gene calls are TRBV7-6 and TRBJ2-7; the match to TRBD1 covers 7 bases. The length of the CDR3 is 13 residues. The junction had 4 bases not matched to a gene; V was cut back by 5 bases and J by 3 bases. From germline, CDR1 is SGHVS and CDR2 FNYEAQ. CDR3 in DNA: TGTGCCAGCAGCCAGAACAGGGGCTACGAGCAGTACTTC. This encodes CASSQNRGYEQYF.

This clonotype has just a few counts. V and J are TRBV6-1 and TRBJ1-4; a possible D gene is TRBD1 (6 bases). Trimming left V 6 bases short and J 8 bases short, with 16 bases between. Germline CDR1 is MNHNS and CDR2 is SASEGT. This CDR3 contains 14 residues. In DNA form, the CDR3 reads TGTGCCAGCAGGGGGTCAGGGGCCAGGGAAAAACTGTTTTTT. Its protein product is CASRGSGAREKLFF.

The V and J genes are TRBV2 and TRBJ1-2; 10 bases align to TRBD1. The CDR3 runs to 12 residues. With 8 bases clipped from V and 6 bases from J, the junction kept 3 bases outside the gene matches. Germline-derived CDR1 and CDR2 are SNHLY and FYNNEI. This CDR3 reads CASDRGRDGYTF. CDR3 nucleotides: TGTGCCAGCGACAGGGGGCGGGATGGCTACACCTTC.

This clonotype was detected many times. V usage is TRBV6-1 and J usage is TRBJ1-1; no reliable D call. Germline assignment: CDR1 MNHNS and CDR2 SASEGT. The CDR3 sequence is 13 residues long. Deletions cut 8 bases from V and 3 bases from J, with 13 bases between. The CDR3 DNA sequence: TGTGCCAGCTGGTTGGAGAGGGACACTGAAGCTTTCTTT. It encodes CASWLERDTEAFF.

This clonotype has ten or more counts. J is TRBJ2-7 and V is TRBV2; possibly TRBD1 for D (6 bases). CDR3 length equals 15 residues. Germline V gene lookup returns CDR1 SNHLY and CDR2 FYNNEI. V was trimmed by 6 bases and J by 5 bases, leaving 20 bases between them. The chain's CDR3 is CASRDWTVLHNEQYF. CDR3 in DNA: TGTGCCAGCAGGGACTGGACAGTCTTACATAACGAGCAGTACTTC.

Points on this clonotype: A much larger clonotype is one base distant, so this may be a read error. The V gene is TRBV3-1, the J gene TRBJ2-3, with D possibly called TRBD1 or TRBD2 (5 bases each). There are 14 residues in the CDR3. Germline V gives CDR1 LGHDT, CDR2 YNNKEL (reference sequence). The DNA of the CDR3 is TGTGCCTGCAGCCTTGGCAGGGAGACAGATACGCAGTATTTT. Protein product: CACSLGRETDTQYF.

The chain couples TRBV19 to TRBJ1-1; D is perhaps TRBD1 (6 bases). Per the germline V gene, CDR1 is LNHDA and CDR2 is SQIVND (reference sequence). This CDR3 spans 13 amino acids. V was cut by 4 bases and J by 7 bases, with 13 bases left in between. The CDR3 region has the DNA TGTGCCAGTAGTAAGGAGGGGGATGTTGAAGCTTTCTTT. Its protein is CASSKEGDVEAFF.

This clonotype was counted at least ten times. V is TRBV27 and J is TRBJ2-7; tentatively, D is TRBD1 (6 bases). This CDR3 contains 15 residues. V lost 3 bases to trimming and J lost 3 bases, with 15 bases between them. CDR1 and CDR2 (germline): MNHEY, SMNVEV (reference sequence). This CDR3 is CASSFESTGIYEQYF. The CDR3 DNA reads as TGTGCCAGCAGTTTCGAGTCGACAGGTATCTACGAGCAGTACTTC.

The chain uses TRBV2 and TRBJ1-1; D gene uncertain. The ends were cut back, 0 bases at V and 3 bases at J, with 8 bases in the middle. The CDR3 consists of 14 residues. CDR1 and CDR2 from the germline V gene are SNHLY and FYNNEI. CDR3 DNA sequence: TGTGCCAGCAGTGAAGCAGGGTCGGACACTGAAGCTTTCTTT. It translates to CASSEAGSDTEAFF. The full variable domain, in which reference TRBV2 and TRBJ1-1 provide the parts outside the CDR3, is EPEVTQTPSHQVTQMGQEVILRCVPISNHLYFYWYRQILGQKVEFLVSFYNNEISEKSEIFDDQFSVERPDGSNFTLKIRSTKLEDSAMYFCASSEAGSDTEAFFGQGTRLTVV.